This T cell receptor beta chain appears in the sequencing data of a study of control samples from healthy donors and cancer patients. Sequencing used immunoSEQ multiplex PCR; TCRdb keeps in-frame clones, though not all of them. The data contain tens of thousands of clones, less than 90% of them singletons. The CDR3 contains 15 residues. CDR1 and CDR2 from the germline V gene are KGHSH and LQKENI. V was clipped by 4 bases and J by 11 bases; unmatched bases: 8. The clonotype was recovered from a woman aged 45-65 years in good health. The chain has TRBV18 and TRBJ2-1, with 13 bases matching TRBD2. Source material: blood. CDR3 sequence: CASSLTGTSGKKQFF. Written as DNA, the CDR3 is TGTGCCAGCTCACTCACCGGGACTAGCGGGAAGAAGCAGTTCTTC.